Presented here are 7 T cell receptor beta chains from one specimen sequenced in a study of monozygotic twins with cystic fibrosis. TCRdb keeps only in-frame clones here, not all; method: immunoSEQ multiplex PCR. Here the sample spans around 14,000 clones, roughly 98% being singletons. Sequenced material: blood. The receptors come from a girl between 2 and 10 years old with cystic fibrosis.

The rearrangement links TRBV11-2 to TRBJ2-1, with 11 bases that match TRBD2. J was trimmed by 7 bases and V by 2 bases; bases with no gene match: 7. The germline gives CDR1 SGHAT, CDR2 FQNNGV. The CDR3 is 16 amino acids. The CDR3 coding sequence is TGTGCCAGCAGCTTATTAGCGGGAGGGCTGGGGAATGAGCAGTTCTTC. Amino acid sequence: CASSLLAGGLGNEQFF.

V gene TRBV5-5 combines with J gene TRBJ1-1, with D tentatively TRBD1 (6 bases). The CDR3 totals 14 residues. Germline V gives CDR1 SGHKS, CDR2 YYEKEE (reference sequence). V was cut by 4 bases and J by 0 bases, with 10 bases left in between. CDR3 in DNA: TGTGCCAGCAGCCCGGACAGCATGAACACTGAAGCTTTCTTT. This sequence encodes CASSPDSMNTEAFF.

This clone has only one observation. The chain has TRBV15 and TRBJ2-5, with TRBD2 matching over 9 bases. The V gene end was trimmed by 3 bases and the J gene end by 4 bases; junction bases not matched to a gene: 12. Germline CDR1 reads LNHNV; CDR2 reads YYDKDF (reference sequence). The CDR3 totals 17 residues. CDR3 amino acids: CATSSIGWREGRETQYF. The CDR3 DNA is TGTGCCACCAGCAGTATTGGGTGGCGGGAGGGCCGAGAGACCCAGTACTTC.

The chain joins TRBV2 to TRBJ1-5, with D possibly being TRBD1 (6 bases). CDR3 length: 13 amino acids. Trimming removed 4 bases from V and 3 bases from J, with 7 bases in between. Looked up from germline, CDR1 is SNHLY and CDR2 is FYNNEI. The CDR3 bases are TGTGCCAGCAGTGGGGACAACAATCAGCCCCAGCATTTT. As protein: CASSGDNNQPQHF.

The CDR3 reads CASSLSTSGNSYNEQFF. The CDR3 region has the DNA TGTGCCAGCAGCCTTAGTACTAGCGGTAACTCCTACAATGAGCAGTTCTTC. This chain connects TRBV11-2 to TRBJ2-1; the match to TRBD2 covers 8 bases. This CDR3 comprises 17 residues. V was clipped by 5 bases and J by 0 bases; unmatched bases: 9. The V gene's germline CDR1 is SGHAT and CDR2 FQNNGV.

The rearrangement joins TRBV5-1 to TRBJ2-5, with 9 bases aligning to TRBD1. There are 14 residues in the CDR3. CDR1 and CDR2 from the germline V gene are SGHRS and YFSETQ. Trimming cost V 0 bases and J 5 bases; bases outside gene matches: 2. This CDR3 is CASSLGTGVETQYF. DNA of the CDR3: TGCGCCAGCAGCTTGGGGACAGGGGTGGAGACCCAGTACTTC.

This chain joins TRBV15 and TRBJ2-3; 10 bases match TRBD2. The V gene's germline CDR1 is LNHNV and CDR2 YYDKDF (reference sequence). The CDR3 totals 15 residues. With 3 bases clipped from V and 0 bases from J, the junction kept 0 bases outside the gene matches. This CDR3 is CATSSSGRSTDTQYF. The CDR3 DNA is TGTGCCACCAGCAGTAGCGGGAGGAGCACAGATACGCAGTATTTT.